The TCR beta chain described here comes from a study of cytomegalovirus exposure and HLA in healthy donors (dated by TCRdb to between 2016 and 2019). About the study as a whole: An earlier analysis of about 530 of the donors reported approximately 280 Gb of sequence data and 117 million unique TCR beta sequences obtained from 180 million or so T cells. About 320 gigabases of sequencing data and some 85 million unique TCR sequences were included in an early release covering roughly 600 HLA-typed donors. The genetic ancestry cluster associated with self-reported Caucasian donors included roughly four fifths of the roughly 410 genotyped donors. The study was designed to test whether signatures of past pathogen exposure could be identified by cataloging public T cell receptors. The T cell repertoires of around 670 subjects were profiled by immunosequencing and related to cytomegalovirus serostatus. In addition to the first cohort of 650 to 750 subjects, a separate validation cohort of approximately 130 different subjects was used. High-throughput TCR immunosequencing, statistical association of individual TCRs with disease status, and machine learning were combined to predict cytomegalovirus infection status. A later analysis re-analyzed previously published TCR beta repertoires from several hundred donors and added high-resolution HLA genotyping to study TCR occurrence patterns. Rather than drawing on any new phenotypic data, the later analysis identified candidate immune exposures from TCR beta sequences and the way those sequences occurred across donors. To decide whether each TCR beta V gene segment behaved as functional or pseudogenic, an earlier analysis of 587 of the donors relied on high-throughput TCR beta sequencing. Donor age, sex, ethnicity and CMV serostatus were compiled together with the repertoire data. Genome-wide SNP genotypes for about 65% of the roughly 670 donors were used in a later genetic analysis, which treated that subset as a discovery cohort. Every discovery cohort repertoire had been produced on one sequencing platform. HLA typing included class I and class II loci at four-digit resolution. The number of typed donors differed by locus: about 620-640 for A, B, C, DRB1 and DQB1; 500 to 550 for DQA1; around 610 for DPA1; and 400 to 480 for DPB1. Five DR-DQ haplotypes were treated as single units for association and clustering because of strong linkage in the cohort. Across approximately 400 genotyped donors of the cohort, an average of approximately 240,000 unique TCR beta nucleotide sequences per donor were sequenced, and 15% to 20% of those sequences were non-productive. Study-level results and caveats: At a false discovery rate of 0.05, a later analysis linked 15,000 to 20,000 TCR beta sequences to specific HLA alleles. The authors suggested that the approach could potentially be extended to other disease states and immunological phenotypes. A later genetic analysis associated a missense DCLRE1C variant with V-gene and J-gene trimming of TCR beta chains, and an independent cohort replicated the association. In an earlier analysis of about 550 of the donors, most TCR beta V segments were observed in productive rearrangements about 87% or about 30% of the time, broadly matching IMGT annotations. Because some donors lacked HLA typing at each locus, the association tests relied only on the typed subset. A further reported finding was that TCR beta sequences accurately predicted the HLA-A and HLA-B alleles for most subjects in the first cohort. A later analysis found that TCR association rates varied across HLA loci, with DRB1 alleles showing the most associated TCRs and HLA-C alleles the fewest. Cytomegalovirus status was reported to be diagnosed by the classifier with high specificity and sensitivity in both the original and validation cohorts. When HLA alleles, especially DR and DQ, strongly co-occurred, attributing TCR associations to individual alleles was difficult. In a later analysis, several top co-occurrence clusters were reported to appear linked to parvovirus B19, influenza, CMV and Epstein-Barr virus. According to a later analysis, most CMV-associated TCR beta chains appeared to be HLA-restricted, and the HLA associations seemed to be driven largely by CMV exposure. The sequencing pipeline was judged likely to have produced a cluster of highly shared sequence variants as a technical artifact. Most TCR sequences were observed very rarely across donors, whereas some public TCRs were present in many individuals. A total of 150 or so TCR beta chains were listed by the study as associated with cytomegalovirus. For the cohort, immune exposure information was limited to CMV serostatus. Three of the identified cytomegalovirus-associated TCR beta chains were confirmed in vitro to be specific for cytomegalovirus antigens. In a later analysis, HLA-associated TCR beta chains were found to be more clonally expanded and to have lower generation probabilities than equally common non-associated chains. A later genetic analysis reported fewer N-insertions in productive TCRs among donors in an Asian-associated ancestry cluster than the roughly 700-donor mean. The cohort was sequenced for TCR beta chains only, and without alpha or paired-chain data the features that could be detected were limited. Sequencing depth was assumed to be roughly uniform across donors in the presence/absence analyses, though that assumption may not hold. Correlated functional status among segregating V segments might be attributable to linkage disequilibrium, but an unknown experimental factor could not be ruled out. Over 15 rarely observed V segments, including chromosome 9 orphons, were excluded from the earlier analysis of about 600 of the donors because counts were too low.

Note on this clone: Its antigen has not been determined. No qualities accompany the bases; no much larger clone lies one base away.

The library was produced with the immunoSEQ multiplex PCR assay. A mixture of 60 forward primers for TCR Vbeta segments and 13 reverse primers for TCR Jbeta segments was used in the multiplex PCR. A multiplex PCR assay on genomic DNA amplified the CDR3 region of rearranged TCR beta genes. Amplified TCR beta libraries were sequenced as 87-base-pair reads on the Illumina HiSeq System. The authors processed their data as follows. Across the 600 to 700 repertoires, a later analysis counted approximately 83 million unique TCR beta chains, some 11 million of which were shared by at least two donors. Raw reads were error-corrected and collapsed into unique sequences with a nearest-neighbor algorithm that merged closely related sequences to remove PCR and sequencing errors. Alignment of CDR3 sequences to IMGT reference sequences was used to assign V, D and J gene segments. For a sequence to be retained, a match of at least six nucleotides was required to both a V gene segment and a J gene segment. A rearrangement counted as productive if the CDR3 had no stop codons and remained in frame with V and J, and every other rearrangement counted as non-productive. CDR3 was defined according to IMGT convention as the region running from the second conserved V-encoded cysteine to the conserved J-encoded phenylalanine. The earlier analysis of 587 of the donors excluded sequences that lacked an unambiguous match to a single V gene segment. In an earlier analysis of approximately 590 of the donors, a V segment was called functional when productive rearrangements were above 56.7%, and segregating when the standard deviation between donors exceeded 5%. To diagnose cytomegalovirus status from the catalog of TCR beta chain sequences, a statistical classification framework was built. A later analysis assigned V and J genes by comparing TCR nucleotide sequences with IMGT/GENE-DB human TR gene sequences. A later analysis assigned CDR3 sequences and most-parsimonious VDJ recombination scenarios with the TCRdist pipeline. A later analysis defined each TCR beta chain by its CDR3 amino acid sequence plus V-gene family, and excluded reads lacking a unique V-gene family. A later analysis removed roughly 590 highly shared, low-generation-probability nucleotide sequences to deal with suspected cross-contamination and a sequencing artifact. For each public chain, a later analysis derived a clonal expansion index from normalized ranks of inferred template counts within each repertoire. In a later analysis, generation probabilities were computed using a VDJ recombination model fitted to out-of-frame rearrangements, and the results were checked against IGoR. A later analysis scored TCR-TCR, TCR-HLA and TCR-CMV co-occurrence with hypergeometric tests, applying a repertoire-size bias correction to TCR pairs. To estimate false discovery rates, a later analysis permuted the HLA or CMV assignments 20 times. In a later analysis, co-occurring TCRs were grouped using DBSCAN, with TCRdist sequence similarity added in when clustering inside HLA-allele-positive subsets. Co-occurrence clustering excluded repertoires with fewer than 30,000 or more than 120,000 public chains, plus five with anomalous nucleotide sharing. The table was pulled from immuneACCESS by TCRdb, which kept in-frame rearrangements only. Such tables lose some clones; where checked, under half of the loss comes from unresolved V genes, and the rest has no known cause. V, J and clone size are taken as reported in that table, and D and trimming were inferred from the DNA itself. In all, the sample holds 150,000 to 200,000 clones, and approximately 86% of those were seen once. The ten largest clones capture more than 1.5% of the sample.

The cohort was made up of under 800 healthy bone marrow donors. At the time of sampling, every cohort member was nominally healthy, though immune exposures that went unrecorded were likely present. The donor tested CMV seronegative and was one of the 352 seronegative cohort members. A peripheral blood sample was provided by each donor, and peripheral blood mononuclear cells were used for TCR beta sequencing. The Qiagen DNeasy Blood Extraction Kit was used to extract genomic DNA from the blood cell samples. This receptor was obtained from a woman aged 18-35 years in good health and CMV-seronegative. Input material: PBMCs.

The nucleotides are TGTGCCAGCAGTTACAGCAGGGGGTCGGGTCAGCCCCAGCATTTT. Its amino acids are CASSYSRGSGQPQHF. This chain joins TRBV6-5 to TRBJ1-5, with 7 middle bases fitting TRBD1. From the cysteine through the phenylalanine, the CDR3 covers 15 amino acids. Left in the record is the CDR3 DNA by itself, 45 bases read in frame from the first base. CDR1 and CDR2 (MNHEY, SVGAGI) derive from the germline V gene. Ends trimmed: V by 2 bases, J by 6 bases; bases unmatched to a gene: 7.